The present T cell receptor beta chain was sequenced within a study of T cell repertoires in cytomegalovirus infection. At the level of the study: CMV infection together with matching HLA type was indicated by public TCR beta signatures. Study observations and caveats: Cumulated frequencies of public TCR beta families served to identify carriers of CMV plus the relevant HLA. Dominant in the ex vivo response were TCR beta clonotypes restricted by HLA-C and specific for CMV.

Ten or more counts support this clonotype. Its target is unknown. The junction does not match germline at one end; this may be a read error. TCRdb reprocessed the reads via MiXCR and lists one record per CDR3 protein. This table has approximately 500,000 distinct CDR3 sequences, about 11% appearing once. The germline V gene has CDR1 MDHEN and CDR2 SYDVKM. CDR3 length equals 12 residues. The J gene is TRBJ2-7, the V gene TRBV28; D unclear. The origin of this receptor is a human donor in good health (CMV status not recorded). Some clones in this sample may be carry-over from other donors' samples. Sequencing was performed on PBMCs. CDR3 coding DNA: TGCGCCAGCAGCTTGTACGGGTACGAGCAGTACTTC. It codes for CASSLYGYEQYF.